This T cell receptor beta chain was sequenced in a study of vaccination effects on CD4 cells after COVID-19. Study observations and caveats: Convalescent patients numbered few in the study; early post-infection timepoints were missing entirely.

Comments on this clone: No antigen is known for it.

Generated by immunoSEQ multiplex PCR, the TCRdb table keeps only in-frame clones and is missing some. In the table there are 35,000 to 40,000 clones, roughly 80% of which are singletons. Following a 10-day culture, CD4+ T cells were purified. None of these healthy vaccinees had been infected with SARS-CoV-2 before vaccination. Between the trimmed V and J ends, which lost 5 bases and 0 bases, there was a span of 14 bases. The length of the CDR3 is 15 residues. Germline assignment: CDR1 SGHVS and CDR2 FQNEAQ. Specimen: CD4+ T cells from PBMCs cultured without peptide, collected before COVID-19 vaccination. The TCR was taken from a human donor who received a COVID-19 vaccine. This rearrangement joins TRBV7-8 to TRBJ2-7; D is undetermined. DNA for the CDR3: TGTGCCAGCAGCCCGGCCATAGGAAGCTCCTACGAGCAGTACGTC. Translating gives CASSPAIGSSYEQYV.